This passage covers 3 T cell receptor beta chains from one sample sequenced in a study of T cells in Graves' hyperthyroidism and ophthalmopathy (dated by TCRdb to between 2018 and 2020). The library came from multiplex PCR. The sequencer was an Illumina HiSeq 2000. The TCR beta CDR3 regions were amplified from RNA transcripts. The TCR CDR3 was subjected to a first round of RT-PCR using the HTBI primer set and the Qiagen OneStep RT-PCR kit. TCRdb reprocessed the public reads (quality trimming at Q25 with fastp, clone calling with MiXCR) and kept in-frame beta chains. Under each unique CDR3 protein, matching rows form one entry showing the most common genes and DNA. This sample is represented by 650,000 to 700,000 distinct CDR3 sequences; approximately 15% of them were singletons. Of the sample, 15% to 19% falls within the top ten clones. Sequenced sample: blood. Every receptor here comes from a man in his fifties with Graves' hyperthyroidism.

This chain connects TRBV9 to TRBJ2-1, with D possibly TRBD2 on 6 matching bases. Germline CDR1 SGDLS, CDR2 YYNGEE. V lost 2 bases and J lost 4, with 16 bases in between. The CDR3 sequence is 16 residues long. The CDR3 DNA reads TGTGCCAGCAGCGTGTCTGGGGGGACGGAATACAATGAGCAGTTCTTC. It specifies CASSVSGGTEYNEQFF.

This clonotype was observed many times. The chain couples TRBV2 to TRBJ2-1; 14 bases line up with TRBD2. CDR3 size: 16 residues. V shed 5 bases and J 9 bases; nucleotides not matched to a gene: 9. Germline V gives CDR1 SNHLY, CDR2 FYNNEI. The CDR3 protein is CASSLPGLAGVSEQFF. The CDR3 nucleotides read TGTGCCAGCAGTTTACCGGGACTAGCGGGAGTTAGTGAGCAGTTCTTC. Looking up the rest from reference TRBV2 and TRBJ2-1 gives the full variable domain: EPEVTQTPSHQVTQMGQEVILRCVPISNHLYFYWYRQILGQKVEFLVSFYNNEISEKSEIFDDQFSVERPDGSNFTLKIRSTKLEDSAMYFCASSLPGLAGVSEQFFGPGTRLTVL.

The chain uses TRBV6-5 and TRBJ1-5; 9 bases map to TRBD1. The ends lost 2 bases at V and 9 bases at J; junction bases unmatched: 8. Germline CDR1 and CDR2: MNHEY and SVGAGI. The CDR3 consists of 15 residues. CDR3 DNA sequence: TGTGCCAGCAGTTACCCCGGGACAGGGTTCGGGCCCCAGCATTTT. Residues: CASSYPGTGFGPQHF.